Shown below are 15 T cell receptor beta chains from a single sample sequenced in a study of T cell responses to AZD1222 COVID-19 vaccine. Repertoires were generated with immunoSEQ multiplex PCR, while TCRdb's copy carries only in-frame clones and drops some. The data show 130,000 to 150,000 clones, with about 92% seen just once and roughly 2% held by the top ten. The source material was peripheral blood, sampled on day 0 of AZD1222 vaccination. These receptors came from an adult in good health.

V and J are TRBV2 and TRBJ1-3, with D uncertain. Trimming shortened V by 8 bases and J by 0 bases, and 14 bases separated the two germline ends. The CDR3 spans 15 residues. CDR1 is SNHLY, CDR2 FYNNEI, per germline. Here the CDR3 reads CASGEAGPSGNTIYF. CDR3 coding DNA: TGTGCCAGCGGGGAGGCAGGACCCTCTGGAAACACCATATATTTT. Full variable domain (outside the CDR3, taken from reference TRBV2 and TRBJ1-3): EPEVTQTPSHQVTQMGQEVILRCVPISNHLYFYWYRQILGQKVEFLVSFYNNEISEKSEIFDDQFSVERPDGSNFTLKIRSTKLEDSAMYFCASGEAGPSGNTIYFGEGSWLTVV.

This clone was picked up one time. This sequence joins TRBV6-4 and TRBJ2-1; possibly TRBD1 for D (5 bases). CDR3 length: 14 residues. Germline CDR1 and CDR2: MRHNA and SNTAGT. The ends were cut back, 0 bases at V and 13 bases at J, with 16 bases in the middle. The CDR3, as DNA: TGTGCCAGCAGTGACTCTGAAAGGGGTCAGAAACAGTTCTTC. It translates to CASSDSERGQKQFF.

J is TRBJ1-1 and V is TRBV2; D is perhaps TRBD1 (6 bases). Germline V gene data show CDR1 as SNHLY and CDR2 as FYNNEI. Trimming left V 6 bases short and J 4 bases short, with 15 bases between. The CDR3 has 14 residues. Here the CDR3 reads CASRGGHSITEAFF. The CDR3 nucleotides read TGTGCCAGCAGAGGGGGACACAGCATCACTGAAGCTTTCTTT.

The V gene is TRBV7-2, the J gene TRBJ1-6; D might be TRBD1 (6 bases). Trimming left V 2 bases short and J 9 bases short, with 11 bases between. The CDR3 covers 14 residues. The germline CDR1 and CDR2 sequences are SGHTA and FQGNSA. The CDR3 loop reads CASSLQGRRSPLHF. As DNA, the CDR3 is TGTGCCAGCAGCTTACAGGGGAGGCGTTCACCCCTCCACTTT.

The rearrangement uses TRBV28 and TRBJ2-7; 7 nucleotides match TRBD1. The germline V gene encodes CDR1 MDHEN and CDR2 SYDVKM. This CDR3 is built from 18 residues. Trimming took 3 bases from V and 5 from J; bases not matched to a gene: 19. In DNA, the CDR3 is TGTGCCAGCAGTTTCGTCGTGGACCGGGGCAGGGGGAAACACGAGCAGTACTTC. It specifies CASSFVVDRGRGKHEQYF.

The chain has TRBV7-9 and TRBJ1-6; D is ambiguous. Germline values: CDR1 SEHNR, CDR2 FQNEAQ (reference sequence). The CDR3 has 13 amino acids. The V gene lost 3 bases and the J gene lost 10 bases, with 10 bases spanning the gap. CDR3 in DNA: TGTGCCAGCAGCTTTGAGGGTGGGTCACCCCTCCACTTT. Its translation is CASSFEGGSPLHF.

This rearrangement joins TRBV11-2 to TRBJ2-1; 9 positions match TRBD1. Germline values: CDR1 SGHAT, CDR2 FQNNGV. V trimming: 5 bases; J trimming: 4 bases; junction bases outside the gene matches: 6. The CDR3 extends over 15 amino acids. The CDR3 spells CASSTGDRVYNEQFF. The DNA of the CDR3 is TGTGCCAGCAGCACCGGGGACAGGGTGTACAATGAGCAGTTCTTC.

The genes are TRBV2 and TRBJ1-2; a weak D match, TRBD1 (5 bases). CDR1 is SNHLY, CDR2 FYNNEI, per germline. This CDR3 region has 16 residues. V lost 2 bases to trimming and J lost 0 bases, with 13 bases between them. The CDR3 DNA reads TGTGCCAGCAGTGAACAAGGTTCAGGGCCTAACTATGGCTACACCTTC. Translation gives CASSEQGSGPNYGYTF.

In the case of this clone: At one end, the junction sequence differs from germline, possibly due to a read error. V is TRBV7-7 and J is TRBJ2-1; D could derive from TRBD1 or TRBD2 (5 bases each). CDR1 is SSHAT and CDR2 is FNYEAQ in the germline V gene (reference sequence). This CDR3 has 13 residues. CDR3 nucleotide sequence: TGTGCTAGCAGTTCGGGGCTATACAATGAGCAGTTCTTC. Its translation is CASSSGLYNEQFF.

The rearrangement links TRBV10-3 to TRBJ2-1; the match to TRBD2 covers 10 bases. This CDR3 is built from 15 residues. Germline V lookup: CDR1 ENHRY, CDR2 SYGVKD. Trimming cost V 9 bases and J 3 bases; bases outside gene matches: 8. CDR3 sequence (DNA): TGTGCCATACAGCCTAGCGGGGGAAACTACAATGAGCAGTTCTTC. Its protein is CAIQPSGGNYNEQFF.

This clone turned up a few times. The V call is TRBV11-2, the J call TRBJ1-2; maybe TRBD1 (5 bases). Germline CDR1 is SGHAT and CDR2 is FQNNGV. The CDR3 is made up of 14 amino acids. V was cut by 1 base and J by 7 bases, with 13 bases left in between. The CDR3 spells CASSLGAGRGGYTF. The CDR3, as DNA: TGTGCCAGCAGCTTAGGTGCAGGGAGAGGTGGCTACACCTTC.

The chain carries TRBV10-3 and TRBJ1-4; D is undetermined. Trimming stripped 6 bases from V and 0 bases from J, with 5 bases between. The CDR3 extends over 13 amino acids. CDR1 ENHRY and CDR2 SYGVKD come from the germline V gene. Here the CDR3 DNA reads TGTGCCATCAGACAGACAACTAATGAAAAACTGTTTTTT. Translated: CAIRQTTNEKLFF.

J is TRBJ2-2 and V is TRBV6-1; unclear D gene. This CDR3 has 13 amino acids. Trimming cost V 8 bases and J 0 bases, with 7 bases left between them. Germline lookup yields CDR1 MNHNS and CDR2 SASEGT. This CDR3 is CASGVANTGELFF. The CDR3, as DNA: TGTGCCAGCGGGGTCGCGAACACCGGGGAGCTGTTTTTT.

This clone was picked up one time. This rearrangement joins TRBV6-2 or TRBV6-3 to TRBJ2-7, with a tentative D call TRBD1 (6 bases). Germline lookup yields CDR1 MNHEY and CDR2 SVGEGT. The V gene lost 2 bases and the J gene lost 9 bases, with 23 bases spanning the gap. CDR3 size: 16 residues. The CDR3 DNA reads as TGTGCCAGCAGTTACGCTATAATGGACAGCTGGGTTAGGCAGTACTTC. Amino acid sequence: CASSYAIMDSWVRQYF.

J is TRBJ2-7 and V is TRBV7-6; 11 bases map to TRBD2. V trimming: 1 base; J trimming: 5 bases; junction bases outside the gene matches: 10. The germline V gene has CDR1 SGHVS and CDR2 FNYEAQ. The CDR3 loop spans 17 amino acids. This CDR3 is CASSLGSLAGGPDEQYF. The CDR3 DNA follows: TGTGCCAGCAGCTTAGGAAGCCTAGCGGGGGGCCCCGACGAGCAGTACTTC.